The 2 T cell receptor beta chains presented below share a single source sample, sequenced in a study of T-cell reconstitution after alpha-beta-depleted transplantation in children. During its preparation, the TCRbeta library received unique molecular identifiers. TCRdb re-called the PCR reads with MiXCR, one entry per CDR3 protein. Altogether some 640,000 distinct CDR3 sequences are present, about 15% being singletons, with the ten largest covering over 0.95%. The sequencing here drew on PBMCs from the stem cell graft donor, taken from the stem cell graft. The receptor source for this set is a human donor who donated a stem cell graft to a child with acute myeloid leukemia.

This clonotype was observed once. J is TRBJ1-1 and V is TRBV7-9; D is ambiguous. V was trimmed by 5 bases and J by 6 bases, leaving 7 bases between them. The CDR3 has 11 residues. The germline gives CDR1 SEHNR, CDR2 FQNEAQ (reference sequence). The DNA for the CDR3 is TGTGCCAGCAGCCTACGTCCTGAAGCTTTCTTT. It codes for CASSLRPEAFF.

This clonotype showed up many times. The chain combines TRBV20-1 with TRBJ2-2; D is possibly TRBD1 (5 bases). Germline CDR1 reads DFQATT; CDR2 reads SNEGSKA (reference sequence). This CDR3 comprises 15 residues. Trimming cost V 5 bases and J 0 bases, with 13 bases left between them. CDR3 region: CSADRQPTNTGELFF. DNA for the CDR3: TGCAGTGCTGACCGACAGCCCACGAACACCGGGGAGCTGTTTTTT.